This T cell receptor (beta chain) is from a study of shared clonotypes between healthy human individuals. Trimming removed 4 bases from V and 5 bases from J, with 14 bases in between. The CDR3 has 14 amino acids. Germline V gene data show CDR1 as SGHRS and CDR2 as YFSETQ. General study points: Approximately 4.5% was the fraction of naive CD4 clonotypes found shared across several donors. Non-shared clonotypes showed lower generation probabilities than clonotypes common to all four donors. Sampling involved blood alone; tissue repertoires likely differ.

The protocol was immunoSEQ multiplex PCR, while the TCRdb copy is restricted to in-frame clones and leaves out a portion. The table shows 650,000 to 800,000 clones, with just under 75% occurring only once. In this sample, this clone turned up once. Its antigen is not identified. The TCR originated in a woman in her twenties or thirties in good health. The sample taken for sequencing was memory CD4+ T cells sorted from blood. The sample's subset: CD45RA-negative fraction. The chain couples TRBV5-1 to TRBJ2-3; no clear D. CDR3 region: CASSPRSKGDTQYF. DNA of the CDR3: TGCGCCAGCAGCCCCCGCTCTAAGGGAGATACGCAGTATTTT.